This TCR beta chain came from a study of CD8 T cells in ankylosing spondylitis. General study results and limits: Characteristic, it appeared, of ankylosing spondylitis blood was a TCR beta motif of roughly 8 highly homologous variants. Researchers reportedly found disease-linked clones significantly enriched in matched ankylosing spondylitis synovial fluid.

This clonotype occurred a few times. As yet, its antigen is unknown. Each CDR3 protein is one row after TCRdb ran MiXCR on the 5' RACE reads. The sample yields approximately 24,000 distinct CDR3 sequences, approximately 13% seen once. Sequenced input: blood. The clonotype originates from a male donor with ankylosing spondylitis or in good health (not recorded which).

The CDR3 coding sequence is TGTGCCAGCAGCACTGGACAGGGATACAATGAGCAGTTCTTC. This codes for CASSTGQGYNEQFF. J is TRBJ2-1 and V is TRBV11-1; TRBD1 aligns across 8 bases. Germline V gives CDR1 SGHAT, CDR2 FQDESV (reference sequence). Trimming cost V 5 bases and J 4 bases; bases outside gene matches: 4. The CDR3 sequence is 14 residues long.